The subject of this entry is one T cell receptor (beta chain). These data are taken from a study of shared T cell receptors in the human thymus. This CDR3 contains 11 residues. Germline V gene sequence: CDR1 SEHNR, CDR2 FQNEAQ (reference sequence). Trimming cost V 3 bases and J 7 bases, with 6 bases left between them. Method: immunoSEQ multiplex PCR; TCRdb's copy keeps in-frame clones and lacks some. This sample has tens of thousands of clones, with about 95% found just once. The chain is built from TRBV7-9 and TRBJ1-1, with D unresolved. This receptor was identified in a human donor. Material for sequencing was thymocytes. The CDR3 sequence is CASSLAGEAFF. The CDR3, as DNA: TGTGCCAGCAGCTTGGCAGGTGAAGCTTTCTTT.